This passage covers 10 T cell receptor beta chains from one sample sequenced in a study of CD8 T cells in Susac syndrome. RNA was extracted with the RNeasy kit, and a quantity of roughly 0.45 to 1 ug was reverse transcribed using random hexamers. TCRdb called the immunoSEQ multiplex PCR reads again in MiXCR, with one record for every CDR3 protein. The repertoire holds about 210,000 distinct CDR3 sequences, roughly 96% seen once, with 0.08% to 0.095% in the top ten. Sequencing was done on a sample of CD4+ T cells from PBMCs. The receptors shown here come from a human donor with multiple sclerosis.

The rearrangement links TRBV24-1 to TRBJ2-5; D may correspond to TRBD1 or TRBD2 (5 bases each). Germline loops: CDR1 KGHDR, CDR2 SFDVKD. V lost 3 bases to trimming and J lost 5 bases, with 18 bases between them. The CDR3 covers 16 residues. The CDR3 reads CATSDGARGAFETQYF. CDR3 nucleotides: TGTGCCACCAGTGATGGCGCTCGAGGGGCGTTTGAGACCCAGTACTTC.

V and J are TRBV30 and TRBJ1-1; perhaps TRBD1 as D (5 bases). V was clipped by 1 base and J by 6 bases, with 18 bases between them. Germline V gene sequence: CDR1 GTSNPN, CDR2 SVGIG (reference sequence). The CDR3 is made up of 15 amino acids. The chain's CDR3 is CAWSEIGVGKSEAFF. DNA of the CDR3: TGTGCCTGGAGTGAGATAGGGGTAGGAAAGTCTGAAGCTTTCTTT. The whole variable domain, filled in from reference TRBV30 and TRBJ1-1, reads SQTIHQWPATLVQPVGSPLSLECTVEGTSNPNLYWYRQAAGRGLQLLFYSVGIGQISSEVPQNLSASRPQDRQFILSSKKLLLSDSGFYLCAWSEIGVGKSEAFFGQGTRLTVV.

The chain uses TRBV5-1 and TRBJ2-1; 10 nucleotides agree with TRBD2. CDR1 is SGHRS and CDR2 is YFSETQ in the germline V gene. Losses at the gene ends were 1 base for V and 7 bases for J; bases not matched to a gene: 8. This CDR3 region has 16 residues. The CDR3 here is CASSLSQREGPNEQFF. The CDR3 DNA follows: TGCGCCAGCAGCTTGTCCCAGCGGGAGGGCCCGAATGAGCAGTTCTTC.

The CDR3 here is CASKTVGQGNFEQYF. The CDR3 DNA sequence: TGTGCCAGCAAAACAGTGGGACAGGGTAATTTCGAGCAGTACTTC. The chain joins TRBV6-5 to TRBJ2-7, with 9 bases identical to TRBD1. CDR3 length: 15 residues. Germline CDR1 and CDR2: MNHEY and SVGAGI. The ends lost 7 bases at V and 6 bases at J; junction bases unmatched: 13.

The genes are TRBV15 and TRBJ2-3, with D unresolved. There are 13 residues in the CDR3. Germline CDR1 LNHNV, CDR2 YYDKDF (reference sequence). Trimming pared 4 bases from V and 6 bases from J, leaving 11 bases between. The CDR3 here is CATSIRIGDTQYF. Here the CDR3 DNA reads TGTGCCACCAGCATAAGAATAGGGGATACGCAGTATTTT.

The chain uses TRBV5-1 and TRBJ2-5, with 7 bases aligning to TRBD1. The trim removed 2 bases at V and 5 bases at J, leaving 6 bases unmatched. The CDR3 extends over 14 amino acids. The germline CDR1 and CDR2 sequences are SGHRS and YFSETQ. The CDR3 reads CASSLGQAGETQYF. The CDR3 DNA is TGCGCCAGCAGCTTAGGACAGGCAGGGGAGACCCAGTACTTC.

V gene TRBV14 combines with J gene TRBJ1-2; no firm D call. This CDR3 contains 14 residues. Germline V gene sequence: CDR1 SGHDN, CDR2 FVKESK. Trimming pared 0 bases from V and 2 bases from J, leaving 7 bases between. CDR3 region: CASSQDRWNYGYTF. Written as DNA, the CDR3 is TGTGCCAGCAGCCAAGATCGCTGGAACTATGGCTACACCTTC.

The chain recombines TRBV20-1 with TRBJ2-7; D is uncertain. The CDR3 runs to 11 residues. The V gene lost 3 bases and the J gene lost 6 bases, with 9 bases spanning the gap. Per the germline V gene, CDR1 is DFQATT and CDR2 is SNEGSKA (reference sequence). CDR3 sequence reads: CSASLVGEQYF. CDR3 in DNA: TGCAGTGCTAGTCTCGTGGGCGAGCAGTACTTC.

The CDR3 reads CASSSAESARTQYF. CDR3 in DNA: TGTGCCAGCAGCTCCGCCGAGTCGGCCCGTACGCAGTATTTT. The gene calls are TRBV11-3 and TRBJ2-3; D call uncertain. The CDR3 has 14 residues. Trimming removed 4 bases at V and 8 bases at J, with 16 bases between. Germline CDR1 reads SGHNT; CDR2 reads YENEEA. Variable domain in full (rest from reference TRBV11-3 and TRBJ2-3): EAGVVQSPRYKIIEKKQPVAFWCNPISGHNTLYWYLQNLGQGPELLIRYENEEAVDDSQLPKDRFSAERLKGVDSTLKIQPAELGDSAVYLCASSSAESARTQYFGPGTRLTVL.

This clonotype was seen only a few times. DNA for the CDR3: TGTGCCAGCAGCTTAGACAGGGCCTACGAGCAGTACTTC. Residues: CASSLDRAYEQYF. This rearrangement joins TRBV7-6 to TRBJ2-7; D perhaps matches TRBD1 (6 bases). CDR3 length: 13 residues. The germline CDR1 and CDR2 sequences are SGHVS and FNYEAQ. V was trimmed by 1 base and J by 2 bases, leaving 6 bases between them.